These 6 T cell receptor beta chains originate from one sample sequenced in a study of cytotoxic CD8 clonotypes in ibrutinib-treated CLL (dated by TCRdb to the early 2020s). Receptors were amplified or captured by the immunoSEQ multiplex PCR assay. This immuneACCESS table, as held by TCRdb, lists in-frame sequences with V and J called but not all clones. Of the missing ones, under half trace to an unresolved V gene in checked studies; the others have no known cause. The sample includes about 34,000 clones, with approximately 70% observed a single time. Around a quarter of the sample rests with the top ten. Sequenced here: PBMCs, sampled before ibrutinib treatment. The receptors stem from a human donor with chronic lymphocytic leukemia.

The chain is built from TRBV25-1 and TRBJ1-5; TRBD1 matches at 10 bases. This CDR3 spans 15 amino acids. V was pared by 1 base and J by 5 bases, with 2 bases of the junction left unmatched. The germline CDR1 and CDR2 sequences are MGHDK and SYGVNS. The CDR3 DNA sequence: TGTGCCAGCAGTGAATGGGGGACAGGGGATCAGCCCCAGCATTTT. This encodes CASSEWGTGDQPQHF. The entire variable domain, with the rest obtained from reference TRBV25-1 and TRBJ1-5, is as follows: EADIYQTPRYLVIGTGKKITLECSQTMGHDKMYWYQQDPGMELHLIHYSYGVNSTEKGDLSSESTVSRIRTEHFPLTLESARPSHTSQYLCASSEWGTGDQPQHFGDGTRLSIL.

The CDR3 bases are TGTGCCAGCAGAAAAAATAATGAGCAGTTCTTC. The encoded protein is CASRKNNEQFF. V is TRBV7-8 and J is TRBJ2-1; D not resolved. This CDR3 has 11 amino acids. Germline-derived CDR1 and CDR2 are SGHVS and FQNEAQ. Trimming removed 6 bases at V and 7 bases at J, with 7 bases between.

This chain joins TRBV14 and TRBJ1-2, with TRBD1 matching 10 bases. Germline loops: CDR1 SGHDN, CDR2 FVKESK. The V segment lost 4 bases and the J segment 0 bases; nucleotides outside the gene matches: 2. The CDR3 has 15 residues. DNA for the CDR3: TGTGCCAGCAGCCGGGACAGGGGAACTAACTATGGCTACACCTTC. Translating gives CASSRDRGTNYGYTF.

The rearrangement joins TRBV7-3 to TRBJ1-5; D is undetermined. This CDR3 spans 13 amino acids. Germline CDR1 reads SGHTA; CDR2 reads FQGTGA. V was clipped by 0 bases and J by 2 bases, with 2 bases between them. CDR3 bases: TGTGCCAGCAGCTTAACGGGCAATCAGCCCCAGCATTTT. Protein: CASSLTGNQPQHF. The variable domain in full, completed from reference TRBV7-3 and TRBJ1-5, reads GAGVSQTPSNKVTEKGKYVELRCDPISGHTALYWYRQSLGQGPEFLIYFQGTGAADDSGLPNDRFFAVRPEGSVSTLKIQRTERGDSAVYLCASSLTGNQPQHFGDGTRLSIL.

The table lists this clone with a count of one. V gene TRBV11-3 combines with J gene TRBJ1-2; the D is unclear. Germline values: CDR1 SGHNT, CDR2 YENEEA. V lost 2 bases to trimming and J lost 1 base, with 11 bases between them. CDR3 length: 15 residues. The CDR3 region is CASSLKSGDNYGYTF. DNA for the CDR3: TGTGCCAGCAGCTTAAAGTCCGGCGATAACTATGGCTACACCTTC.

This chain joins TRBV19 and TRBJ1-5; D gene unclear. The CDR3 is 15 amino acids. V was trimmed by 4 bases and J by 1 base, leaving 11 bases between them. Germline CDR1 LNHDA, CDR2 SQIVND (reference sequence). The chain's CDR3 is CASSTAGTSNQPQHF. CDR3 DNA sequence: TGTGCCAGTAGTACGGCAGGAACAAGCAATCAGCCCCAGCATTTT. The full variable domain, its missing parts supplied by reference TRBV19 and TRBJ1-5, is DGGITQSPKYLFRKEGQNVTLSCEQNLNHDAMYWYRQDPGQGLRLIYYSQIVNDFQKGDIAEGYSVSREKKESFPLTVTSAQKNPTAFYLCASSTAGTSNQPQHFGDGTRLSIL.